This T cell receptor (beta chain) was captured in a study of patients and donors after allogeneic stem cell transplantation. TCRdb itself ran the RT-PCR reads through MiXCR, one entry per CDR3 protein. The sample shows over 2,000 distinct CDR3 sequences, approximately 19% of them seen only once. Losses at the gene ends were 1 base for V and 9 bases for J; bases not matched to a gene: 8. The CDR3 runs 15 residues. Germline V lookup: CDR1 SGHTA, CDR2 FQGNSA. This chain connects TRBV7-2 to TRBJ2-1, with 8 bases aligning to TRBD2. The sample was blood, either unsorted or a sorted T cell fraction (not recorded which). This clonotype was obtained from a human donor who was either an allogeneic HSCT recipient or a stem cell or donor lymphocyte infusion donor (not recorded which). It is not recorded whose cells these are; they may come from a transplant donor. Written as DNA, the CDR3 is TGTGCCAGCAGCTTAGACCTAGCGGGCGAGGGTGAGCAGTTCTTC. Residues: CASSLDLAGEGEQFF.